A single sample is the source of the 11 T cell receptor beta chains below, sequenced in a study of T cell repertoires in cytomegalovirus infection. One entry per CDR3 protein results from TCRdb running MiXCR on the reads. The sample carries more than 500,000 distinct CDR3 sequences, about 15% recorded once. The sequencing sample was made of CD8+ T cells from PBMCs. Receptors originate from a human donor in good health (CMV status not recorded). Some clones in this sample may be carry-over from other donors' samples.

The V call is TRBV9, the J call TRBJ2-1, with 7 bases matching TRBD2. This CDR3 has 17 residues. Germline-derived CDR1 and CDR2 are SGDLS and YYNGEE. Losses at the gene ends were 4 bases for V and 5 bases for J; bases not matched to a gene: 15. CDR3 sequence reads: CASSKKKIAGLDNEQFF. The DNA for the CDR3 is TGTGCCAGCAGCAAGAAGAAGATAGCGGGCCTAGACAATGAGCAGTTCTTC.

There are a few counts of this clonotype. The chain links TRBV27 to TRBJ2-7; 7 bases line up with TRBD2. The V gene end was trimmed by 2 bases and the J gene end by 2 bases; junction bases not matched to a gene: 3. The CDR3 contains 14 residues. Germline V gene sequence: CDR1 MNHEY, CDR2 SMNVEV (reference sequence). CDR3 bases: TGTGCCAGCAGTTTACGGGGGACTACCTACGAGCAGTACTTC. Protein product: CASSLRGTTYEQYF.

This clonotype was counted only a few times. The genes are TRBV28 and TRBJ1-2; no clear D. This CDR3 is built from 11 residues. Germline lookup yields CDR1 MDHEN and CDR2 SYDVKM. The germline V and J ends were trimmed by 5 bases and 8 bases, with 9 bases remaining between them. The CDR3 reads CASSATRGYTF. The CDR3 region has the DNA TGTGCCAGCAGTGCGACTCGGGGCTACACCTTC.

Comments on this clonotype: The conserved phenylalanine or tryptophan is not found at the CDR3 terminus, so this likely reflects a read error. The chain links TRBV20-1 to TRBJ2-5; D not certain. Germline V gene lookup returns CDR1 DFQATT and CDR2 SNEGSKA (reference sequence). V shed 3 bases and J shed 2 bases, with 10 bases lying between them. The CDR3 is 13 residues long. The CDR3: CSARPEGQETQYY. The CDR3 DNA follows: TGCAGTGCTAGGCCGGAAGGACAAGAGACCCAGTACTAC.

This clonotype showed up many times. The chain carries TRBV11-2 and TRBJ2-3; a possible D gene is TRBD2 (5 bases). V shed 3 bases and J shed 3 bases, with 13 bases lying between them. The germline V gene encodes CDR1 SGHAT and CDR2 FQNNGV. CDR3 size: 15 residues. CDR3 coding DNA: TGTGCCAGCAGCTTTTCGGGGATGGGAACAGATACGCAGTATTTT. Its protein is CASSFSGMGTDTQYF.

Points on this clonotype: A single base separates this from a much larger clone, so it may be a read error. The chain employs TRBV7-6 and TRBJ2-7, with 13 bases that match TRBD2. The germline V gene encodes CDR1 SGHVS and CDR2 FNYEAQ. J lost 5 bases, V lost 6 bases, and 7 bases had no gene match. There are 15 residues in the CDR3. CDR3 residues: CASRGKGLAGNEQYF. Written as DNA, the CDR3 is TGTGCCAGCAGGGGAAAGGGACTAGCGGGGAACGAGCAGTACTTC.

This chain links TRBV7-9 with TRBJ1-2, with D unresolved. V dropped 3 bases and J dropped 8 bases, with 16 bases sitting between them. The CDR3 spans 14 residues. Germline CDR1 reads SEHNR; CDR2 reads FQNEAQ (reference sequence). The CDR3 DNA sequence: TGTGCCAGCAGCTTCCTGACTCGGGAGGAAGGCTACACCTTC. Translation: CASSFLTREEGYTF.

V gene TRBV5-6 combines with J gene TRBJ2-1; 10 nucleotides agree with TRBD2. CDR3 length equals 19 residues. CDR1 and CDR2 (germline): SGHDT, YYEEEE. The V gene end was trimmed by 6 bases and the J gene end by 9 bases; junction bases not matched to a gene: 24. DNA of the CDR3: TGTGCCAGCACATCCGAAACCTATAGCGGGGGGCCCCCTCGGAGTGAGCAGTTCTTC. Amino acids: CASTSETYSGGPPRSEQFF.

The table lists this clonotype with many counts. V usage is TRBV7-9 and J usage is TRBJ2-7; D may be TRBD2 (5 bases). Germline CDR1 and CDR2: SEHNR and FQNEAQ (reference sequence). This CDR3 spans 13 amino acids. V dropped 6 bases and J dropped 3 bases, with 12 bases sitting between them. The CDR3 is CASSLTGNYEQYF. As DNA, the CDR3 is TGTGCCAGCAGTCTTACCGGGAACTACGAGCAGTACTTC.

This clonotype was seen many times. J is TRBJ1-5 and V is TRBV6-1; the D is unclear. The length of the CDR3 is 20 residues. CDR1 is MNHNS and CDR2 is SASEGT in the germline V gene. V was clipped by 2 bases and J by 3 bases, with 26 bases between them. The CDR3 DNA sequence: TGTGCCAGCAGTGAATTGGGCCCTGAGTATGTGGATTTTAACAATCAGCCCCAGCATTTT. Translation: CASSELGPEYVDFNNQPQHF.

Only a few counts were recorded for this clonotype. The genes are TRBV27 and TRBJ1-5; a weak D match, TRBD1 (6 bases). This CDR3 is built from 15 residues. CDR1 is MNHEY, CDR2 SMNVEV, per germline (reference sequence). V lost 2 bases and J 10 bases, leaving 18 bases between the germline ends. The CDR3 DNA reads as TGTGCCAGCAGTTTAACCGGGGGCCCTGGGGGACCCCAGCATTTT. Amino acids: CASSLTGGPGGPQHF.